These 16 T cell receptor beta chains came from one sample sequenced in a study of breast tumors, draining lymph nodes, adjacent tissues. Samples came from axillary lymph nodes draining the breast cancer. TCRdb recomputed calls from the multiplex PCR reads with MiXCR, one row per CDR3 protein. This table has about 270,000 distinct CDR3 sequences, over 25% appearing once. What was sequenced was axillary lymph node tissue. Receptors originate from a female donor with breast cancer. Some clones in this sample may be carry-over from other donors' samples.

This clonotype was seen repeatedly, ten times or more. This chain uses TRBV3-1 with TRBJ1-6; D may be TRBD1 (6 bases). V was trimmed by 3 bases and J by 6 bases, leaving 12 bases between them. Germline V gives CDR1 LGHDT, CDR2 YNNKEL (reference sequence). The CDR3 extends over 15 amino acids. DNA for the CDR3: TGTGCCAGCAGCCACCCCAGGGGTATTAATTCACCCCTCCACTTT. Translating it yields CASSHPRGINSPLHF.

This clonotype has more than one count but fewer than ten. DNA for the CDR3: TGTGCCAGTAGTGAGTATCCGAGGGGCACTGAAGCTTTCTTT. Protein product: CASSEYPRGTEAFF. This chain links TRBV19 with TRBJ1-1; perhaps TRBD1 as D (5 bases). The germline V gene has CDR1 LNHDA and CDR2 SQIVND (reference sequence). V lost 5 bases to trimming and J lost 4 bases, with 14 bases between them. The CDR3 spans 14 residues.

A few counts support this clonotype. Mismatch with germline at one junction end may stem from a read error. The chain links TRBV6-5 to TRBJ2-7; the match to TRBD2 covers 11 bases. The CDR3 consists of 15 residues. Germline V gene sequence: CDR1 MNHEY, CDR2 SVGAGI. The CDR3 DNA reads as TGTGCCAGCAGTCACTCGACTAGCGGGATTAACGAGCAGTACTTC. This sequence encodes CASSHSTSGINEQYF.

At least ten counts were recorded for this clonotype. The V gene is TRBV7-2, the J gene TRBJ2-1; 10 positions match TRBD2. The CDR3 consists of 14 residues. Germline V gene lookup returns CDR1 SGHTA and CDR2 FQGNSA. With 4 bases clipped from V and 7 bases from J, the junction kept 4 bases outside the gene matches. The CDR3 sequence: CASSSSGGWNEQFF. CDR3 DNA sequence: TGTGCCAGCAGCTCTAGCGGGGGTTGGAATGAGCAGTTCTTC.

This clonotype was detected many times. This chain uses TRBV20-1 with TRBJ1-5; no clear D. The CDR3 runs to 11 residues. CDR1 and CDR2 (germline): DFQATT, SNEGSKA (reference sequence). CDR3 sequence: CRVGSNQPQHF. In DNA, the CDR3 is TGCAGGGTCGGGAGCAATCAGCCCCAGCATTTT.

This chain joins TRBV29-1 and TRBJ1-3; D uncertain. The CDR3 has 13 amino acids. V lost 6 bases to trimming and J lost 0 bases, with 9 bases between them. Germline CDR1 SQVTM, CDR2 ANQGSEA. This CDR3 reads CSVDPYSGNTIYF. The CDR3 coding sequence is TGCAGCGTAGACCCGTACTCTGGAAACACCATATATTTT. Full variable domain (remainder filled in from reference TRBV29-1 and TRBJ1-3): SAVISQKPSRDICQRGTSLTIQCQVDSQVTMMFWYRQQPGQSLTLIATANQGSEATYESGFVIDKFPISRPNLTFSTLTVSNMSPEDSSIYLCSVDPYSGNTIYFGEGSWLTVV.

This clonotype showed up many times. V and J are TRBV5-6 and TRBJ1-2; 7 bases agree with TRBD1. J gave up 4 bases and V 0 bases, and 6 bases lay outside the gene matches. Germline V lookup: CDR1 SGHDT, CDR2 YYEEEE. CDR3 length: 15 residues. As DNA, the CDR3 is TGTGCCAGCAGCTTGGGAGACAGGGCGGGCTATGGCTACACCTTC. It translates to CASSLGDRAGYGYTF.

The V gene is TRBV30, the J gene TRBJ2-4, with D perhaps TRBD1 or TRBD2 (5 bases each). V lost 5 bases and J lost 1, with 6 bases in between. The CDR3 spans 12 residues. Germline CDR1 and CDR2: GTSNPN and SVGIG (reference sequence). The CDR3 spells CAWGTAKNIQYF. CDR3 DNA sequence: TGTGCCTGGGGGACGGCCAAAAACATTCAGTACTTC. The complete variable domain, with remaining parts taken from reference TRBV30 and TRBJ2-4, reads SQTIHQWPATLVQPVGSPLSLECTVEGTSNPNLYWYRQAAGRGLQLLFYSVGIGQISSEVPQNLSASRPQDRQFILSSKKLLLSDSGFYLCAWGTAKNIQYFGAGTRLSVL.

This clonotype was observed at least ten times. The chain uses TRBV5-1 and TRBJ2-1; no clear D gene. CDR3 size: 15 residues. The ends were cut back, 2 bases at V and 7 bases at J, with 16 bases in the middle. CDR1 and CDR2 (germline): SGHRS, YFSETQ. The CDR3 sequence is CASSLSLQIRNEQFF. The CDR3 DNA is TGCGCCAGCAGCTTATCGCTCCAAATACGGAATGAGCAGTTCTTC. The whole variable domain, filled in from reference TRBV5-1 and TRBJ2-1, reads KAGVTQTPRYLIKTRGQQVTLSCSPISGHRSVSWYQQTPGQGLQFLFEYFSETQRNKGNFPGRFSGRQFSNSRSEMNVSTLELGDSALYLCASSLSLQIRNEQFFGPGTRLTVL.

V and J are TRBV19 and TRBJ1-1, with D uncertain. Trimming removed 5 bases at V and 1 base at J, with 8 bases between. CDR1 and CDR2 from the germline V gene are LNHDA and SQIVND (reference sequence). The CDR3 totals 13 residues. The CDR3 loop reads CASSPQTNTEAFF. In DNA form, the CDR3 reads TGTGCCAGTAGTCCACAGACGAACACTGAAGCTTTCTTT.

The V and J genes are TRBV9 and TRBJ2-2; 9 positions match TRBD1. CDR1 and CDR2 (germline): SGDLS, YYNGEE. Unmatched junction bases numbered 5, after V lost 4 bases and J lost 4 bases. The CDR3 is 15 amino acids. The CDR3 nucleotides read TGTGCCAGCAGCCCAGAGGGACAGGGCACCGGGGAGCTGTTTTTT. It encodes CASSPEGQGTGELFF.

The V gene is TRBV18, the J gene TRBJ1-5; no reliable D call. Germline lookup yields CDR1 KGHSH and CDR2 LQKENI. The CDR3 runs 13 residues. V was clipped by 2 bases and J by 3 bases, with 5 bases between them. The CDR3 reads CASSPGINQPQHF. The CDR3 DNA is TGTGCCAGCTCACCAGGGATCAATCAGCCCCAGCATTTT.

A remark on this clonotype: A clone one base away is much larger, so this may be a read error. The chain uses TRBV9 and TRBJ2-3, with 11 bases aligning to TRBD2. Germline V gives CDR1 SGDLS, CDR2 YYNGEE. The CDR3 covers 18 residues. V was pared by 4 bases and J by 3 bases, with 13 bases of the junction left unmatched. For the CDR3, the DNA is TGTGCCAGCAGCTTCGAAATCGGGACTAGCGGACCTACAGATACGCAGTATTTT. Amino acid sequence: CASSFEIGTSGPTDTQYF.

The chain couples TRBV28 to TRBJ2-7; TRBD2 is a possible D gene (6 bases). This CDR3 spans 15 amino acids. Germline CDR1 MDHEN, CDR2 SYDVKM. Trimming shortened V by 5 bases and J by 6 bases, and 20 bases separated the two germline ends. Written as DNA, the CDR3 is TGTGCCAGCAGTACTAAACGGGGGAGCGTTAGCGAGCAGTACTTC. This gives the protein CASSTKRGSVSEQYF. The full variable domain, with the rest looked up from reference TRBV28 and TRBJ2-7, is DVKVTQSSRYLVKRTGEKVFLECVQDMDHENMFWYRQDPGLGLRLIYFSYDVKMKEKGDIPEGYSVSREKKERFSLILESASTNQTSMYLCASSTKRGSVSEQYFGPGTRLTVT.

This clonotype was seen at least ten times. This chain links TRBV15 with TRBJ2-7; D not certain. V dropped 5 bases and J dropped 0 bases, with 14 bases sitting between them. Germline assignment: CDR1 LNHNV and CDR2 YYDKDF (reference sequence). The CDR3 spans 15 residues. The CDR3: CATSPKGSSSYEQYF. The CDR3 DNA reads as TGTGCCACCAGCCCCAAGGGCAGTAGCTCCTACGAGCAGTACTTC.

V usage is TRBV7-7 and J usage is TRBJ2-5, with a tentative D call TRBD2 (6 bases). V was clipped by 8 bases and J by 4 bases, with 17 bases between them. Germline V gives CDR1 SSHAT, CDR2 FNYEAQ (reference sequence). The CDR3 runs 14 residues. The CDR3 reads CASWLGVGLETQYF. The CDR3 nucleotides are TGTGCCAGCTGGTTGGGGGTGGGACTAGAGACCCAGTACTTC. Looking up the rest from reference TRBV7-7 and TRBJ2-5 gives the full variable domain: GAGVSQSPRYKVTKRGQDVTLRCDPISSHATLYWYQQALGQGPEFLTYFNYEAQPDKSGLPSDRFSAERPEGSISTLTIQRTEQRDSAMYRCASWLGVGLETQYFGPGTRLLVL.